The 9 T cell receptor beta chains reported below all come from one sample, sequenced in a study of blood T cell repertoires in COVID-19. Libraries were prepared by immunoSEQ multiplex PCR; TCRdb keeps only in-frame clonotypes and omits some of them. The sample comprises a few hundred thousand clones, more than 75% of which are singletons, and more than 6.5% rests with the top ten. Sequences were obtained from peripheral blood. Source of these receptors: a woman in her 70s with active or convalescent COVID-19.

The chain carries TRBV28 and TRBJ1-2; no clear D gene. Germline CDR1 and CDR2: MDHEN and SYDVKM. Trimming removed 5 bases from V and 6 bases from J, with 16 bases in between. The CDR3 sequence is 14 residues long. Here the CDR3 reads CASSAGSNRDGYTF. In nucleotides, the CDR3 is TGTGCCAGCAGTGCGGGGTCCAACAGAGATGGCTACACCTTC.

On this clone itself: Within the sample, other DNA sequences also encode this same CDR3. The chain employs TRBV4-1 and TRBJ2-7; 7 nucleotides agree with TRBD1. With V trimmed by 3 bases and J by 0 bases, 5 bases remained unmatched. The CDR3 spans 15 residues. Germline-derived CDR1 and CDR2 are MGHRA and YSYEKL. The CDR3 bases are TGCGCCAGCAGCCAGACCGGGACAGTCTCCTACGAGCAGTACTTC. Translating gives CASSQTGTVSYEQYF.

The table lists this clone with a count of one. V is TRBV6-1 and J is TRBJ1-1; weak D call: TRBD1 (5 bases). The CDR3 runs 13 residues. CDR1 is MNHNS, CDR2 SASEGT, per germline. The V gene lost 7 bases and the J gene lost 3 bases, with 12 bases spanning the gap. CDR3 protein: CASKTGVHTEAFF. CDR3 in DNA: TGTGCCAGCAAAACAGGCGTTCACACTGAAGCTTTCTTT.

The count of this clone is one. This rearrangement joins TRBV11-3 to TRBJ2-5, with 8 bases fitting TRBD2. From germline, CDR1 is SGHNT and CDR2 YENEEA. The CDR3 is 13 residues long. After removal of 5 bases from V and 5 bases from J, the junction contained 4 bases not matched to a gene. This chain's CDR3 is CASSRGGRETQYF. The CDR3 DNA sequence: TGTGCCAGCAGCCGCGGGGGGAGGGAGACCCAGTACTTC. Based on the CDR3 plus reference TRBV11-3 and TRBJ2-5, the full variable domain is EAGVVQSPRYKIIEKKQPVAFWCNPISGHNTLYWYLQNLGQGPELLIRYENEEAVDDSQLPKDRFSAERLKGVDSTLKIQPAELGDSAVYLCASSRGGRETQYFGPGTRLLVL.

The chain couples TRBV15 to TRBJ1-5; TRBD1 is a possible D gene (5 bases). Trimming shortened V by 0 bases and J by 7 bases, and 16 bases separated the two germline ends. The CDR3 consists of 16 residues. CDR1 and CDR2 from the germline V gene are LNHNV and YYDKDF (reference sequence). CDR3 sequence reads: CATSRDKSGRWQPQHF. CDR3 sequence (DNA): TGTGCCACCAGCAGAGATAAATCAGGGAGGTGGCAGCCCCAGCATTTT. The whole variable domain, remainder taken from reference TRBV15 and TRBJ1-5, is DAMVIQNPRYQVTQFGKPVTLSCSQTLNHNVMYWYQQKSSQAPKLLFHYYDKDFNNEADTPDNFQSRRPNTSFCFLDIRSPGLGDTAMYLCATSRDKSGRWQPQHFGDGTRLSIL.

This chain links TRBV6-2 or TRBV6-3 with TRBJ2-5; a possible D gene is TRBD1 (6 bases). The germline V and J ends were trimmed by 2 bases and 5 bases, with 12 bases remaining between them. CDR1 and CDR2 from the germline V gene are MNHEY and SVGEGT. CDR3 size: 14 residues. CDR3 sequence (DNA): TGTGCCAGCAGTTACGTCCGCAGGGGCGAGACCCAGTACTTC. Its translation is CASSYVRRGETQYF.

This chain joins TRBV11-3 and TRBJ1-1, with a tentative D call TRBD1 (5 bases). Germline V gives CDR1 SGHNT, CDR2 YENEEA. The CDR3 is made up of 14 amino acids. The ends were cut back, 8 bases at V and 0 bases at J, with 13 bases in the middle. The CDR3 reads CASGVGPMNTEAFF. The CDR3 coding sequence is TGTGCCAGCGGTGTGGGGCCCATGAACACTGAAGCTTTCTTT.

The genes are TRBV5-8 and TRBJ1-2; 9 bases are shared with TRBD1. The V segment lost 4 bases and the J segment 7 bases; nucleotides outside the gene matches: 2. CDR3 length equals 12 residues. In germline, CDR1 is SGHTS, CDR2 YDEGEE. CDR3 amino acids: CASSNRGLGYTF. CDR3 nucleotide sequence: TGTGCCAGCAGCAACAGGGGGCTTGGCTACACCTTC. The full variable domain, with the rest looked up from reference TRBV5-8 and TRBJ1-2, is EAGVTQSPTHLIKTRGQQATLRCSPISGHTSVYWYQQALGLGLQFLLWYDEGEERNRGNFPPRFSGRQFPNYSSELNVNALELEDSALYLCASSNRGLGYTFGSGTRLTVV.

The rearrangement links TRBV5-6 to TRBJ2-5, with no clear D. V was clipped by 2 bases and J by 1 base, with 9 bases between them. The CDR3 is made up of 14 amino acids. Germline assignment: CDR1 SGHDT and CDR2 YYEEEE. CDR3 bases: TGTGCCAGCAGCTTTGTCCGGGTCCAAGAGACCCAGTACTTC. This sequence encodes CASSFVRVQETQYF.